These 17 T cell receptor beta chains came from one sample sequenced in a study of blood T cells in healthy people across ages. Primers used in a second PCR of about 7 to 12 cycles were a sample-barcoded 5' primer and a J-beta primer mix. TCRdb passed the 5' RACE reads through MiXCR, listing each CDR3 protein once. The data hold more than 500,000 distinct CDR3 sequences, with 25% to 30% observed a single time. The sequenced sample consisted of blood. Receptors originate from a woman in her 70s in good health.

This chain connects TRBV20-1 to TRBJ1-5, with D maybe TRBD1 (6 bases). CDR1 is DFQATT, CDR2 SNEGSKA, per germline (reference sequence). Trimming took 4 bases from V and 4 from J, leaving 11 bases between them. The CDR3 consists of 13 residues. The CDR3 DNA is TGCAGTGCTATCAGGACAGTAAATCAGCCCCAGCATTTT. This gives the protein CSAIRTVNQPQHF.

The chain carries TRBV28 and TRBJ2-1; TRBD2 agrees at 9 bases. V gave up 2 bases and J gave up 12 bases; unmatched junction bases: 20. CDR1 and CDR2 from the germline V gene are MDHEN and SYDVKM. The CDR3 extends over 18 amino acids. The CDR3 region is CASSLAASGILRVDGQFF. CDR3 DNA: TGTGCCAGCAGTTTAGCTGCTAGCGGGATCCTAAGGGTGGATGGGCAGTTCTTC.

The chain carries TRBV5-1 and TRBJ2-1; the match to TRBD1 covers 7 bases. V shed 3 bases and J 7 bases; nucleotides not matched to a gene: 10. The germline V gene encodes CDR1 SGHRS and CDR2 YFSETQ. The CDR3 is made up of 15 amino acids. CDR3 region: CASSWGQTQGNEQFF. In nucleotides, the CDR3 is TGCGCCAGCAGCTGGGGACAGACCCAAGGGAATGAGCAGTTCTTC.

With respect to this clonotype: An end of the junction does not agree with germline; a read error may underlie this. This chain joins TRBV5-1 and TRBJ2-5, with a possible D match to TRBD1 (5 bases). Germline V gene sequence: CDR1 SGHRS, CDR2 YFSETQ. The CDR3 runs to 13 residues. CDR3 amino acids: CTSTLGAAETQYF. CDR3 DNA sequence: TGCACCAGCACCTTAGGGGCGGCGGAGACCCAGTACTTC.

The chain employs TRBV5-1 and TRBJ2-3; a possible D gene is TRBD2 (6 bases). Trimming cost V 2 bases and J 2 bases, with 12 bases left between them. Germline V CDR1 and CDR2: SGHRS, YFSETQ. This CDR3 comprises 15 residues. CDR3 coding DNA: TGCGCCAGCAGCTTAATGACTAGAAACACAGATACGCAGTATTTT. Translated: CASSLMTRNTDTQYF.

The chain combines TRBV12-3 or TRBV12-4 with TRBJ2-7; TRBD1 agrees at 7 bases. The CDR3 runs 13 residues. Trimming at V came to 5 bases and at J to 2 bases, leaving 3 bases not matched to a gene. CDR3 sequence reads: CASSRGQTYEQYF. In DNA form, the CDR3 reads TGTGCCAGCAGTAGGGGACAGACCTACGAGCAGTACTTC.

This clonotype was seen a few times. The chain joins TRBV5-1 to TRBJ2-2; tentatively, D is TRBD2 (6 bases). Germline CDR1 reads SGHRS; CDR2 reads YFSETQ. CDR3 length: 12 amino acids. V dropped 7 bases and J dropped 4 bases, with 8 bases sitting between them. This CDR3 is CASRDSTGELFF. CDR3 in DNA: TGCGCCAGCCGGGACTCCACCGGGGAGCTGTTTTTT.

This clonotype was detected a few times. The chain combines TRBV6-2 or TRBV6-3 with TRBJ2-5; 7 nucleotides line up with TRBD1. The CDR3 extends over 15 amino acids. The ends lost 6 bases at V and 5 bases at J; junction bases unmatched: 12. The germline CDR1 and CDR2 sequences are MNHEY and SVGEGT. CDR3 amino acids: CASSYTLTGRETQYF. The CDR3 DNA follows: TGTGCCAGCAGCTATACACTGACAGGGCGCGAGACCCAGTACTTC.

This clonotype has a handful of counts. The chain links TRBV7-2 to TRBJ2-1; 12 bases are shared with TRBD2. Trimming at V came to 5 bases and at J to 3 bases, leaving 5 bases not matched to a gene. This CDR3 has 16 residues. Per the germline V gene, CDR1 is SGHTA and CDR2 is FQGNSA. The DNA for the CDR3 is TGTGCCAGCAGCCCCCAACTAGCGGGGGGCTACAATGAGCAGTTCTTC. The encoded protein is CASSPQLAGGYNEQFF.

The chain employs TRBV5-5 and TRBJ2-4, with unresolved D. Germline V lookup: CDR1 SGHKS, CDR2 YYEKEE (reference sequence). This CDR3 spans 14 amino acids. V lost 0 bases to trimming and J lost 9 bases, with 13 bases between them. CDR3 in amino acids: CASSLERVSGIQYF. CDR3 coding DNA: TGTGCCAGCAGCTTGGAAAGGGTTTCGGGCATTCAGTACTTC.

The rearrangement joins TRBV29-1 to TRBJ1-2; no clear D gene. Trimming stripped 5 bases from V and 2 bases from J, with 18 bases between. The CDR3 extends over 15 amino acids. Germline lookup yields CDR1 SQVTM and CDR2 ANQGSEA. CDR3 sequence (DNA): TGCAGCGTTTCAGGAGACATGACGGTGAACTATGGCTACACCTTC. It encodes CSVSGDMTVNYGYTF.

The V and J genes are TRBV29-1 and TRBJ2-3, with D maybe TRBD2 (6 bases). Germline V gene sequence: CDR1 SQVTM, CDR2 ANQGSEA. The CDR3 has 15 residues. Trimming cost V 3 bases and J 6 bases, with 19 bases left between them. CDR3 residues: CSVDGGRSFGDTQYF. As DNA, the CDR3 is TGCAGCGTTGACGGGGGAAGGTCCTTTGGGGATACGCAGTATTTT.

V is TRBV20-1 and J is TRBJ1-2, with D unclear. Per germline, CDR1 DFQATT and CDR2 SNEGSKA (reference sequence). V lost 5 bases, J lost 7 bases, and 23 bases lay in between. The CDR3 is 15 residues long. CDR3 in DNA: TGCAGTGCTGGACCCCCACCGGACGGGAGTCTTGGCTACACCTTC. It specifies CSAGPPPDGSLGYTF.

This clonotype has more than one count but fewer than ten. The V and J genes are TRBV7-2 and TRBJ1-1; D remains ambiguous. Germline assignment: CDR1 SGHTA and CDR2 FQGNSA. Trimming took 1 base from V and 6 from J, leaving 6 bases between them. The CDR3 runs 12 residues. CDR3 coding DNA: TGTGCCAGCAGCTTAGGAAGACCTGAAGCTTTCTTT. Its translation is CASSLGRPEAFF.

The chain combines TRBV28 with TRBJ1-2; D remains unclear. The CDR3 is 10 residues long. The germline gives CDR1 MDHEN, CDR2 SYDVKM. Trimming stripped 7 bases from V and 7 bases from J, with 7 bases between. CDR3 region: CASMAVGYTF. CDR3 in DNA: TGTGCCAGCATGGCAGTTGGCTACACCTTC.

The sample holds one count of this clonotype. The chain links TRBV12-3 or TRBV12-4 to TRBJ1-1; D remains unclear. This CDR3 is 13 amino acids long. The V end was cut by 5 bases, the J end by 6 bases, with 13 bases between. Here the CDR3 reads CASSHGRVSEAFF. Written as DNA, the CDR3 is TGTGCCAGCAGTCACGGACGGGTTTCTGAAGCTTTCTTT.

The rearrangement uses TRBV4-3 and TRBJ1-1; D might be TRBD1 (5 bases). V shed 4 bases and J shed 5 bases, with 17 bases lying between them. The CDR3 spans 15 residues. The germline V gene has CDR1 LGHNA and CDR2 YSLEER. The CDR3 nucleotides are TGCGCCAGCAGCCCGGAGGGCTGGGGGGATACTGAAGCTTTCTTT. It yields the protein CASSPEGWGDTEAFF.